The next 16 T cell receptor beta chains were all read from a single sample in a study of response to subunit inactivated influenza vaccine. One entry per CDR3 protein, called by TCRdb with MiXCR from the RT-PCR reads. The top ten hold 6.5% to 8.5% of the sample, which has roughly 700,000 distinct CDR3 sequences, about 15% seen once. The input for sequencing was PBMCs from blood, taken 14 days before vaccination. The source is a man aged 50 to 59 who received an inactivated influenza vaccine.

This clonotype occurred a few times. The V gene is TRBV7-2, the J gene TRBJ1-4, with TRBD1 as a possible D gene (6 bases). CDR1 and CDR2 (germline): SGHTA, FQGNSA. Deletions cut 1 base from V and 5 bases from J, with 11 bases between. This CDR3 region has 15 residues. In DNA form, the CDR3 reads TGTGCCAGCAGCTTAGTTCCAGGGGTAAATGAAAAACTGTTTTTT. It encodes CASSLVPGVNEKLFF.

CDR3 region: CASSARAGAGAVGELFF. The CDR3 coding sequence is TGTGCCAGCAGCGCACGAGCCGGGGCGGGAGCGGTTGGGGAGCTGTTTTTT. This chain links TRBV9 with TRBJ2-2, with 7 nucleotides matching TRBD2. Trimming at V came to 3 bases and at J to 8 bases, leaving 16 bases not matched to a gene. The germline CDR1 and CDR2 sequences are SGDLS and YYNGEE. CDR3 size: 17 residues.

The rearrangement joins TRBV20-1 to TRBJ2-3, with 9 positions matching TRBD2. The germline V gene encodes CDR1 DFQATT and CDR2 SNEGSKA (reference sequence). V shed 1 base, J shed 7 bases, and the junction held 15 bases outside the gene matches. The CDR3 is made up of 17 amino acids. The CDR3, as DNA: TGCAGTGCTAGAGGGACTAGCGTGAGGCCTAGGCGAAATACGCAGTATTTT. Translated: CSARGTSVRPRRNTQYF.

The table lists this clonotype with a few counts. This chain connects TRBV2 to TRBJ2-2, with TRBD1 matching 10 bases. V trimming: 6 bases; J trimming: 2 bases; junction bases outside the gene matches: 6. This CDR3 has 16 residues. CDR1 is SNHLY and CDR2 is FYNNEI in the germline V gene. CDR3 in DNA: TGTGCCAGCAGCTTGGGACAGGGGTATAACACCGGGGAGCTGTTTTTT. Protein sequence: CASSLGQGYNTGELFF.

This clonotype has more than one count but fewer than ten. The V and J genes are TRBV7-2 and TRBJ1-1; perhaps TRBD1 as D (6 bases). Germline assignment: CDR1 SGHTA and CDR2 FQGNSA. The V gene lost 5 bases and the J gene lost 4 bases, with 14 bases spanning the gap. The CDR3 consists of 14 residues. Here the CDR3 reads CASSARTGPTEAFF. CDR3 bases: TGTGCCAGCAGCGCACGTACAGGGCCCACTGAAGCTTTCTTT.

The rearrangement joins TRBV5-6 to TRBJ2-7, with no clear D. Germline V gives CDR1 SGHDT, CDR2 YYEEEE. The V end lost 4 bases, the J end lost 5 bases, and 7 bases lay between the germline ends. This CDR3 region has 11 residues. CDR3: CASSRVDEQYF. The CDR3 DNA reads TGTGCCAGCAGCCGGGTGGACGAGCAGTACTTC. Full variable domain (outside the CDR3, taken from reference TRBV5-6 and TRBJ2-7): DAGVTQSPTHLIKTRGQQVTLRCSPKSGHDTVSWYQQALGQGPQFIFQYYEEEERQRGNFPDRFSGHQFPNYSSELNVNALLLGDSALYLCASSRVDEQYFGPGTRLTVT.

The J gene is TRBJ2-7, the V gene TRBV5-1; D remains ambiguous. The CDR3 extends over 13 amino acids. CDR1 SGHRS and CDR2 YFSETQ come from the germline V gene. V dropped 5 bases and J dropped 0 bases, with 9 bases sitting between them. The CDR3 sequence: CASRDLSSYEQYF. The CDR3 DNA sequence: TGCGCCAGCAGGGACCTGAGCTCCTACGAGCAGTACTTC.

This clonotype has a handful of counts. The rearrangement links TRBV20-1 to TRBJ2-3; 7 nucleotides line up with TRBD2. The CDR3 length is 15 residues. J was trimmed by 5 bases and V by 4 bases; bases with no gene match: 12. Germline assignment: CDR1 DFQATT and CDR2 SNEGSKA (reference sequence). The CDR3 is CSATRSSGTGDTQYF. CDR3 in DNA: TGCAGTGCTACGCGGTCCAGCGGGACGGGAGATACGCAGTATTTT.

This clonotype was seen ten or more times. This chain joins TRBV2 and TRBJ2-7; 12 nucleotides match TRBD2. This CDR3 spans 17 amino acids. Germline values: CDR1 SNHLY, CDR2 FYNNEI. V dropped 3 bases and J dropped 7; count of bases not matched to a gene: 13. The CDR3 loop reads CASSEGGRLAGEGEQYF. The CDR3 nucleotides are TGTGCCAGCAGTGAGGGGGGGCGACTAGCGGGAGAGGGAGAGCAGTACTTC. Filled out from reference TRBV2 and TRBJ2-7, the complete variable domain reads EPEVTQTPSHQVTQMGQEVILRCVPISNHLYFYWYRQILGQKVEFLVSFYNNEISEKSEIFDDQFSVERPDGSNFTLKIRSTKLEDSAMYFCASSEGGRLAGEGEQYFGPGTRLTVT.

V usage is TRBV20-1 and J usage is TRBJ2-1; 14 positions agree with TRBD2. This CDR3 spans 17 amino acids. The trim removed 1 base at V and 5 bases at J, leaving 7 bases unmatched. CDR1 and CDR2 from the germline V gene are DFQATT and SNEGSKA (reference sequence). CDR3 loop: CSARVRGTSGSNNEQFF. The CDR3 nucleotides read TGCAGTGCTAGAGTACGGGGGACTAGCGGGAGTAACAATGAGCAGTTCTTC.

The chain recombines TRBV27 with TRBJ2-1; TRBD1 matches 8 bases. The V gene end was trimmed by 5 bases and the J gene end by 3 bases; junction bases not matched to a gene: 9. The V gene's germline CDR1 is MNHEY and CDR2 SMNVEV (reference sequence). The CDR3 extends over 16 amino acids. This CDR3 is CASSLRGPYYYNEQFF. CDR3 bases: TGTGCCAGCAGTCTCAGGGGGCCCTATTACTACAATGAGCAGTTCTTC.

The chain carries TRBV3-1 and TRBJ2-2; 7 positions agree with TRBD2. V lost 1 base, J lost 1 base, and 6 bases stayed unmatched. CDR1 LGHDT and CDR2 YNNKEL come from the germline V gene (reference sequence). The CDR3 extends over 17 amino acids. The CDR3 sequence is CASSQALRGMNTGELFF. For the CDR3, the DNA is TGTGCCAGCAGCCAAGCTTTGCGGGGGATGAACACCGGGGAGCTGTTTTTT.

This chain uses TRBV6-1 with TRBJ2-5, with TRBD1 identical over 7 bases. Germline CDR1 is MNHNS and CDR2 is SASEGT. The CDR3 consists of 13 residues. J lost 4 bases, V lost 4 bases, and 3 bases had no gene match. CDR3 loop: CASSGGQLETQYF. CDR3 sequence (DNA): TGTGCCAGCAGTGGGGGACAGCTAGAGACCCAGTACTTC.

This clonotype was detected a few times. The chain uses TRBV20-1 and TRBJ2-1, with 8 bases that match TRBD2. CDR1 and CDR2 (germline): DFQATT, SNEGSKA (reference sequence). V shed 2 bases, J shed 2 bases, and the junction held 8 bases outside the gene matches. This CDR3 has 16 residues. CDR3: CSARLAGRRPYNEQFF. The CDR3 DNA follows: TGCAGTGCTAGACTAGCGGGCCGGAGGCCCTACAATGAGCAGTTCTTC.

In its sample, this clonotype was seen a few times. The J gene is TRBJ1-1, the V gene TRBV15; 10 bases agree with TRBD1. Germline CDR1 reads LNHNV; CDR2 reads YYDKDF (reference sequence). The CDR3 is 16 amino acids. V was clipped by 9 bases and J by 5 bases; unmatched bases: 15. CDR3 sequence: CATRLTGGDRRTEAFF. DNA of the CDR3: TGTGCCACTAGGTTGACAGGGGGCGACCGGAGGACTGAAGCTTTCTTT.

J is TRBJ2-3 and V is TRBV12-3 or TRBV12-4; the match to TRBD2 covers 10 bases. The V segment lost 6 bases and the J segment 0 bases; nucleotides outside the gene matches: 6. The length of the CDR3 is 16 residues. The CDR3 here is CASRKTSGASTDTQYF. In nucleotides, the CDR3 is TGTGCCAGCAGGAAAACTAGCGGGGCTAGCACAGATACGCAGTATTTT.